The rows below give T cell receptor beta chains drawn from one sample of a study of regulatory T cells in long-lasting Graves disease. Each CDR3 protein is one row after TCRdb ran MiXCR on the multiplex PCR reads. Of hundreds of thousands of distinct CDR3 sequences in the sample, roughly a fifth were seen once. This material consisted of peripheral blood mononuclear cells (PBMCs), taken when the disease was refractory, from a patient treated with antithyroid drugs. Every receptor here comes from a female donor with Graves disease. CDR3s include the opening cysteine and the closing phenylalanine or tryptophan. Each record gives: clone size, V gene, D gene, J gene, CDR3 DNA, CDR3 protein. A D gene is named only where the DNA matches it firmly. Some rows mark clone size as missing; the rest say once, few, many or name a class of expanded clone.

many	TRBV6-1	NA	TRBJ2-7	TGTGCCAGCACCAAGAGGTTACTGTCCTACGAGCAGTACTTC	CASTKRLLSYEQYF
many	TRBV12-3/TRBV12-4	NA	TRBJ2-5	TGTGCCAGCAGCCCCCGGCGCGGATCAGAGACCCAGTACTTC	CASSPRRGSETQYF
few	TRBV18	NA	TRBJ2-7	TGTGCCAGCTCACCGGGCAGGGAGCTCTACGAGCAGTACTTC	CASSPGRELYEQYF
many	TRBV10-3	NA	TRBJ2-2	TGTGCCAATAGACGGACGGTCACCGGGGAGCTGTTTTTT	CANRRTVTGELFF
many	TRBV19	NA	TRBJ1-2	TGTGCCAGTAGTCCGGGGTCAGGCTATGGCTACACCTTC	CASSPGSGYGYTF
few	TRBV30	TRBD2	TRBJ2-7	TGTGCCTGGAGATCCTCGTCTCGCGGGAGAAAAAGTCTATTCTCCTACGAGCAGTACTTC	CAWRSSSRGRKSLFSYEQYF
NA	TRBV27	TRBD1	TRBJ2-7	TGTGCCAGCAGTTCCACCGACAGGGTTCTGGACGAGCAGTACTTC	CASSSTDRVLDEQYF
many	TRBV28	NA	TRBJ1-5	TGTGCCAGCAGTTTCGGTGACAGGACCCATCAGCCCCAGCATTTT	CASSFGDRTHQPQHF
many	TRBV28	TRBD1	TRBJ1-2	TGTGCCAGTCTGTCGACAGGGAACTATGGCTACACCTTC	CASLSTGNYGYTF
many	TRBV6-1	TRBD1	TRBJ1-2	TGTGCCAGCAGTCACCGGGACAGGGGGCCTGGCTACACCTTC	CASSHRDRGPGYTF
many	TRBV10-3	TRBD1	TRBJ2-5	TGTGCCACTTCGGACAGGGGGGAGACCCAGTACTTC	CATSDRGETQYF